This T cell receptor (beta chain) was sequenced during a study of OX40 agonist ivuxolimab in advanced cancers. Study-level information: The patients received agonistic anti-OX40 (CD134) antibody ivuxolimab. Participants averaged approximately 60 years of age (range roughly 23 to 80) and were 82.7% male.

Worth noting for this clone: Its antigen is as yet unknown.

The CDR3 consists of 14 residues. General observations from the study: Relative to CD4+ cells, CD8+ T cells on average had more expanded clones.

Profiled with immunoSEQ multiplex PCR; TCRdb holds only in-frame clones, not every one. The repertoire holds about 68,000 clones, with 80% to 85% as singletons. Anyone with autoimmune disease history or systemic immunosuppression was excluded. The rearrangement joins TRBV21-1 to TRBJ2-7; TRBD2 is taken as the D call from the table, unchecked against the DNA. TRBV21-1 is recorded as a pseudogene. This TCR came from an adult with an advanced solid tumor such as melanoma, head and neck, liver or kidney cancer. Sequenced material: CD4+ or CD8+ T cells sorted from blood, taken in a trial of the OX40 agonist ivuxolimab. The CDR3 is CASDPFESSYEQYF. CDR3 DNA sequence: TGTGCCAGCGATCCCTTCGAGAGCTCCTACGAGCAGTACTTC.